The 25 T cell receptor beta chains below were found in one sample sequenced in a study of CD8 T cells in Susac syndrome. With random hexamers, reverse transcription was performed on about 0.5 to 1 ug of RNA. One entry per CDR3 protein, called by TCRdb with MiXCR from the immunoSEQ multiplex PCR reads. The sample records 150,000 to 200,000 distinct CDR3 sequences, approximately 93% being singletons. Material: CD4+ T cells from PBMCs. The origin of the receptors is a human donor with multiple sclerosis.

This clonotype was counted once. The V and J genes are TRBV7-3 and TRBJ1-2; 8 nucleotides match TRBD1. The CDR3 has 13 amino acids. V was pared by 6 bases and J by 8 bases, with 8 bases of the junction left unmatched. Germline CDR1 and CDR2: SGHTA and FQGTGA. The CDR3 DNA follows: TGTGCCAGCAGTTCCGGACAGGGAGGAGGCTACACCTTC. It is translated as CASSSGQGGGYTF. The whole variable domain, filled in from reference TRBV7-3 and TRBJ1-2, reads GAGVSQTPSNKVTEKGKYVELRCDPISGHTALYWYRQSLGQGPEFLIYFQGTGAADDSGLPNDRFFAVRPEGSVSTLKIQRTERGDSAVYLCASSSGQGGGYTFGSGTRLTVV.

V usage is TRBV5-4 and J usage is TRBJ2-5, with 7 bases identical to TRBD2. The CDR3 covers 16 residues. V trimming: 2 bases; J trimming: 1 base; junction bases outside the gene matches: 8. Per germline, CDR1 SGHNT and CDR2 YYREEE (reference sequence). CDR3: CASSFGARGIQETQYF. The CDR3 DNA sequence: TGTGCCAGCAGCTTCGGCGCGCGGGGGATCCAAGAGACCCAGTACTTC.

V gene TRBV6-2 or TRBV6-3 combines with J gene TRBJ1-5; a weak D match, TRBD1 (6 bases). V was pared by 7 bases and J by 4 bases, with 11 bases between. Germline CDR1 reads MNHEY; CDR2 reads SVGEGT. This CDR3 region has 13 residues. The CDR3 DNA follows: TGTGCCAGCACCCAACAGGGAAATCAGCCCCAGCATTTT. Translated: CASTQQGNQPQHF.

The chain uses TRBV2 and TRBJ2-5, with D uncertain. The ends were cut back, 6 bases at V and 8 bases at J, with 13 bases in the middle. Germline assignment: CDR1 SNHLY and CDR2 FYNNEI. The CDR3 consists of 12 residues. The CDR3 reads CASSLERLTQYF. DNA for the CDR3: TGTGCCAGCAGCCTGGAGAGGCTTACCCAGTACTTC.

CDR3 protein: CASSRAPNRGTNYGYTF. As DNA, the CDR3 is TGTGCCAGCTCACGTGCCCCAAACAGGGGTACTAACTATGGCTACACCTTC. V gene TRBV18 combines with J gene TRBJ1-2; TRBD1 matches 7 bases. V was pared by 4 bases and J by 0 bases, with 11 bases of the junction left unmatched. CDR1 KGHSH and CDR2 LQKENI come from the germline V gene. This CDR3 spans 17 amino acids.

The chain uses TRBV21-1 and TRBJ1-6. TRBV21-1 is recorded as a pseudogene. The CDR3 runs 14 residues. The CDR3 region is CASRGREIRSPLHF. CDR3 coding DNA: TGTGCCAGCAGGGGGAGGGAAATTCGTTCACCCCTCCACTTT.

V gene TRBV6-1 combines with J gene TRBJ1-1, with 7 positions matching TRBD1. There are 13 residues in the CDR3. Germline assignment: CDR1 MNHNS and CDR2 SASEGT. Trimming removed 8 bases from V and 2 bases from J; junction bases left unmatched: 5. CDR3 loop: CASQQGRNTEAFF. The CDR3 DNA is TGTGCCAGCCAACAGGGGAGAAACACTGAAGCTTTCTTT.

The chain couples TRBV6-2 or TRBV6-3 to TRBJ2-1, with D perhaps matching TRBD2 (5 bases). Germline V gene lookup returns CDR1 MNHEY and CDR2 SVGEGT. V lost 4 bases to trimming and J lost 6 bases, with 22 bases between them. The CDR3 runs 17 residues. The CDR3 bases are TGTGCCAGCAGTTCTCCCTGGGAGAGCGTTCGGGCCAATGAGCAGTTCTTC. Amino acids: CASSSPWESVRANEQFF.

The chain couples TRBV7-9 to TRBJ1-2; 9 bases map to TRBD1. Germline V gene sequence: CDR1 SEHNR, CDR2 FQNEAQ (reference sequence). This CDR3 is built from 16 residues. With 5 bases clipped from V and 2 bases from J, the junction kept 9 bases outside the gene matches. Written as DNA, the CDR3 is TGTGCCAGCAGCCTGGACCCGGGACAGGGAAACTATGGCTACACCTTC. This translates into CASSLDPGQGNYGYTF.

V and J are TRBV28 and TRBJ1-1; no clear D gene. Trimming stripped 3 bases from V and 3 bases from J, with 2 bases between. CDR3 length: 11 amino acids. The germline gives CDR1 MDHEN, CDR2 SYDVKM. The CDR3: CASSFHTEAFF. The CDR3 DNA follows: TGTGCCAGCAGTTTTCACACTGAAGCTTTCTTT.

This rearrangement joins TRBV5-4 to TRBJ1-2; TRBD1 aligns across 7 bases. The CDR3 consists of 14 residues. The junction had 9 bases not matched to a gene; V was cut back by 3 bases and J by 7 bases. Germline loops: CDR1 SGHNT, CDR2 YYREEE (reference sequence). This CDR3 reads CASSSGTVGVGYTF. The CDR3 bases are TGTGCCAGCAGCTCCGGGACAGTAGGAGTTGGCTACACCTTC. Full variable domain (remainder filled in from reference TRBV5-4 and TRBJ1-2): ETGVTQSPTHLIKTRGQQVTLRCSSQSGHNTVSWYQQALGQGPQFIFQYYREEENGRGNFPPRFSGLQFPNYSSELNVNALELDDSALYLCASSSGTVGVGYTFGSGTRLTVV.

The chain links TRBV28 to TRBJ2-5; D not resolved. Per germline, CDR1 MDHEN and CDR2 SYDVKM. Deletions cut 2 bases from V and 2 bases from J, with 9 bases between. The CDR3 is 14 residues long. The CDR3 here is CASSLPGKQETQYF. CDR3 nucleotides: TGTGCCAGCAGTTTACCAGGCAAACAAGAGACCCAGTACTTC.

The V and J genes are TRBV5-6 and TRBJ1-1; D is uncertain. The germline V gene has CDR1 SGHDT and CDR2 YYEEEE. Trimming took 1 base from V and 1 from J, leaving 11 bases between them. CDR3 size: 15 residues. In DNA form, the CDR3 reads TGTGCCAGCAGCTTGATGGGGATGGGGAACACTGAAGCTTTCTTT. Residues: CASSLMGMGNTEAFF.

The rearrangement uses TRBV12-3 or TRBV12-4 and TRBJ2-1; TRBD1 matches at 8 bases. V lost 3 bases to trimming and J lost 6 bases; unmatched junction nucleotides: 1. This CDR3 comprises 13 residues. The CDR3 region has the DNA TGTGCCAGCAGTTTGGACAGGGTCAATGAGCAGTTCTTC. Its protein is CASSLDRVNEQFF.

This chain links TRBV28 with TRBJ2-4; 10 bases are a match to TRBD2. The V and J ends lost 4 bases and 5 bases, in that order; junction bases with no gene match: 5. Germline CDR1 and CDR2: MDHEN and SYDVKM. This CDR3 is 15 amino acids long. CDR3: CASSSGTSDENIQYF. The CDR3 nucleotides read TGTGCCAGCAGTTCCGGGACTAGCGACGAAAACATTCAGTACTTC.

The V call is TRBV4-1, the J call TRBJ1-2; 7 nucleotides align to TRBD1. The CDR3 contains 14 residues. Germline V lookup: CDR1 MGHRA, CDR2 YSYEKL. The trim removed 3 bases at V and 3 bases at J, leaving 4 bases unmatched. The CDR3 region is CASSHRDRDYGYTF. In nucleotides, the CDR3 is TGCGCCAGCAGCCATCGGGACAGAGACTATGGCTACACCTTC.

The gene calls are TRBV27 and TRBJ1-1, with 8 positions matching TRBD1. Germline V gene data show CDR1 as MNHEY and CDR2 as SMNVEV (reference sequence). The CDR3 runs to 16 residues. Losses at the gene ends were 2 bases for V and 0 bases for J; bases not matched to a gene: 5. Here the CDR3 DNA reads TGTGCCAGCAGTTTAAACAGGGGGGAATTGAACACTGAAGCTTTCTTT. Translating gives CASSLNRGELNTEAFF.

The V gene is TRBV19, the J gene TRBJ1-2; 9 nucleotides line up with TRBD1. The germline CDR1 and CDR2 sequences are LNHDA and SQIVND (reference sequence). The trim removed 6 bases at V and 4 bases at J, leaving 9 bases unmatched. The CDR3 contains 15 residues. The CDR3 protein is CASRGEGQGTYGYTF. CDR3 bases: TGTGCCAGTAGGGGAGAAGGACAGGGGACCTATGGCTACACCTTC.

The chain joins TRBV3-1 to TRBJ2-1; D ambiguous. The CDR3 has 15 amino acids. Trimming removed 1 base from V and 6 bases from J, with 13 bases in between. Germline V gene lookup returns CDR1 LGHDT and CDR2 YNNKEL (reference sequence). As DNA, the CDR3 is TGTGCCAGCAGCCAAGCGTCGCGTGCGCTCAATGAGCAGTTCTTC. Translating it yields CASSQASRALNEQFF.

The chain employs TRBV12-3 or TRBV12-4 and TRBJ2-1, with TRBD1 matching 9 bases. The CDR3 consists of 14 residues. V dropped 5 bases and J dropped 5; count of bases not matched to a gene: 4. As DNA, the CDR3 is TGTGCCAGCAGTAGACAGGGGGGAAACAATGAGCAGTTCTTC. It is translated as CASSRQGGNNEQFF.

This chain uses TRBV2 with TRBJ1-2, with D perhaps matching TRBD1 (5 bases). Trimming cost V 6 bases and J 8 bases, with 19 bases left between them. CDR3 length: 14 residues. In germline, CDR1 is SNHLY, CDR2 FYNNEI. This CDR3 is CASRTSGQASGYTF. CDR3 DNA sequence: TGTGCCAGCAGAACTTCGGGGCAAGCCAGCGGCTACACCTTC. The full variable domain, with the rest looked up from reference TRBV2 and TRBJ1-2, is EPEVTQTPSHQVTQMGQEVILRCVPISNHLYFYWYRQILGQKVEFLVSFYNNEISEKSEIFDDQFSVERPDGSNFTLKIRSTKLEDSAMYFCASRTSGQASGYTFGSGTRLTVV.

In DNA, the CDR3 is TGCGCCAGCAGCACGGGACCGGACCCTAACTATGGCTACACCTTC. It specifies CASSTGPDPNYGYTF. The chain couples TRBV5-1 to TRBJ1-2, with a tentative D call TRBD1 (5 bases). CDR3 size: 15 residues. Germline values: CDR1 SGHRS, CDR2 YFSETQ. The V end was cut by 4 bases, the J end by 0 bases, with 13 bases between.

V is TRBV3-1 and J is TRBJ1-1; 7 positions match TRBD1. V dropped 1 base and J dropped 5; count of bases not matched to a gene: 7. This CDR3 spans 15 amino acids. The germline gives CDR1 LGHDT, CDR2 YNNKEL (reference sequence). DNA of the CDR3: TGTGCCAGCAGCCAAGCCCAGGGGGGTCTAACTGAAGCTTTCTTT. It encodes CASSQAQGGLTEAFF.

The chain uses TRBV5-4 and TRBJ1-6; the D is unclear. This CDR3 has 14 residues. Germline V CDR1 and CDR2: SGHNT, YYREEE (reference sequence). V was cut by 0 bases and J by 5 bases, with 6 bases left in between. In DNA form, the CDR3 reads TGTGCCAGCAGCTTGGACAGCCATAATTCACCCCTCCACTTT. It yields the protein CASSLDSHNSPLHF.

This chain links TRBV7-2 with TRBJ2-7; tentatively, D is TRBD2 (6 bases). V was clipped by 0 bases and J by 0 bases, with 12 bases between them. The CDR3 extends over 16 amino acids. Germline-derived CDR1 and CDR2 are SGHTA and FQGNSA. CDR3 loop: CASSLARGGHSYEQYF. CDR3 nucleotides: TGTGCCAGCAGCTTAGCGCGGGGCGGACACTCCTACGAGCAGTACTTC.